What follows are 12 T cell receptor beta chains derived from one specimen sequenced in a study of blood T cell repertoires in COVID-19. Sequencing used immunoSEQ multiplex PCR; TCRdb keeps in-frame clones, though not all of them. The table lists about 190,000 clones, 86% of them singletons, with roughly 5.9% in the top ten. Specimen: PBMCs or T cells enriched from blood (not recorded which). These receptors came from a man aged 35-49 years with acute COVID-19.

The chain employs TRBV27 and TRBJ2-2; D is ambiguous. Germline V lookup: CDR1 MNHEY, CDR2 SMNVEV (reference sequence). With 5 bases removed from V and 6 bases from J, the gap between germline ends came to 10 bases. The CDR3 has 13 amino acids. Written as DNA, the CDR3 is TGTGCCAGCAGTCTCACGGTATCCGGGGAGCTGTTTTTT. Translation gives CASSLTVSGELFF.

CDR3 in amino acids: CAWSYGQGYGYTF. The CDR3 DNA reads as TGTGCCTGGAGTTACGGACAGGGATATGGCTACACCTTC. The rearrangement links TRBV30 to TRBJ1-2, with 8 positions matching TRBD1. Trimming cost V 2 bases and J 5 bases; bases outside gene matches: 4. The germline V gene encodes CDR1 GTSNPN and CDR2 SVGIG (reference sequence). The CDR3 has 13 amino acids.

The chain couples TRBV5-3 to TRBJ1-3; D unresolved. TRBV5-3 is marked as an open reading frame, function uncertain. CDR3 length equals 19 residues. The V and J ends lost 0 bases and 0 bases respectively, with 19 bases between them. The CDR3 region has the DNA TGTGCCAGAAGCTTGGCCCTGGGCTGCTTCGGCCGCTCTGGAAACACCATATATTTT. Translated: CARSLALGCFGRSGNTIYF.

V and J are TRBV6-8 and TRBJ2-7; D is perhaps TRBD2 (6 bases). The CDR3 runs 14 residues. The germline V gene has CDR1 MNHGY and CDR2 SAAAGT. Trimming removed 10 bases from V and 0 bases from J, with 16 bases in between. CDR3 in amino acids: CATLNWDFSYEQYF. The CDR3 DNA sequence: TGTGCCACCCTGAACTGGGACTTCTCCTACGAGCAGTACTTC.

The gene calls are TRBV25-1 and TRBJ1-5; 9 positions agree with TRBD1. The CDR3 is 13 residues long. Germline V CDR1 and CDR2: MGHDK, SYGVNS. The ends lost 9 bases at V and 5 bases at J; junction bases unmatched: 5. The CDR3, as DNA: TGTGCCAGTGGACAGGGGAGAGATCAGCCCCAGCATTTT. This gives the protein CASGQGRDQPQHF.

The V gene is TRBV5-8, the J gene TRBJ2-3; 13 bases agree with TRBD2. V was pared by 4 bases and J by 0 bases, with 8 bases of the junction left unmatched. Germline V gene data show CDR1 as SGHTS and CDR2 as YDEGEE. The CDR3 runs 18 residues. CDR3: CASSPGTSGAFSTDTQYF. The CDR3 bases are TGTGCCAGCAGCCCAGGGACTAGCGGGGCCTTTAGCACAGATACGCAGTATTTT.

V and J are TRBV6-5 and TRBJ1-5; 7 bases match TRBD1. The germline V gene encodes CDR1 MNHEY and CDR2 SVGAGI. This CDR3 comprises 13 residues. J gave up 6 bases and V 7 bases, and 6 bases lay outside the gene matches. DNA of the CDR3: TGTGCCAGCAAAGGACAGGACGGTCAGCCCCAGCATTTT. Translation gives CASKGQDGQPQHF.

The gene calls are TRBV5-1 and TRBJ2-5; 9 positions match TRBD1. Germline V gene sequence: CDR1 SGHRS, CDR2 YFSETQ. The CDR3 has 14 amino acids. The J segment lost 4 bases and the V segment lost 4 bases, leaving 5 bases of the junction unmatched. CDR3 region: CASSLTGGAETQYF. CDR3 nucleotide sequence: TGCGCCAGCAGCCTCACAGGGGGCGCAGAGACCCAGTACTTC.

V gene TRBV14 combines with J gene TRBJ1-2, with 8 positions matching TRBD1. Germline V gene sequence: CDR1 SGHDN, CDR2 FVKESK. The CDR3 runs to 15 residues. V lost 1 base to trimming and J lost 7 bases; unmatched junction nucleotides: 8. For the CDR3, the DNA is TGTGCCAGCAGCCAAGCTGCGACAGGGGTCGGTGGCTACACCTTC. Its protein product is CASSQAATGVGGYTF.

The rearrangement uses TRBV11-1 and TRBJ2-5, with D maybe TRBD2 (7 bases). Trimming took 3 bases from V and 9 from J, leaving 23 bases between them. Germline values: CDR1 SGHAT, CDR2 FQDESV (reference sequence). CDR3 size: 16 residues. The CDR3 here is CASSLSRGALGPAQYF. DNA for the CDR3: TGTGCCAGCAGCTTGTCACGGGGGGCTTTGGGGCCGGCCCAGTACTTC.

V usage is TRBV5-1 and J usage is TRBJ1-6; D is unresolved. This CDR3 contains 15 residues. The V end lost 0 bases, the J end lost 10 bases, and 14 bases lay between the germline ends. Germline lookup yields CDR1 SGHRS and CDR2 YFSETQ. The CDR3 bases are TGCGCCAGCAGCTTGGAGCCGGGGAGGGAGTCACCCCTCCACTTT. Translation: CASSLEPGRESPLHF.

This clone was counted a few times. The chain uses TRBV2 and TRBJ2-1; weak D call: TRBD2 (6 bases). The V gene lost 6 bases and the J gene lost 6 bases, with 9 bases spanning the gap. The CDR3 is 12 amino acids. Per the germline V gene, CDR1 is SNHLY and CDR2 is FYNNEI. CDR3 nucleotides: TGTGCCAGCAGAGGGGACTCCAATGAGCAGTTCTTC. Translating gives CASRGDSNEQFF.